Presented here are 13 T cell receptor beta chains from one specimen sequenced in a study of beta chain features in type 1 diabetes. Notes on the study in general: All four CD4+ subsets from Type 1 diabetes patients carried moderately but significantly shorter TCRB CDR3s.

Sequenced material consisted of expressed TCRB transcripts (all of the isolated RNA was reverse transcribed). Libraries were prepared by immunoSEQ multiplex PCR; TCRdb keeps only in-frame clonotypes and omits some of them. The table has 250,000 or so clones, about 14% seen once. Which antigens these TCRs recognize remains unknown. Sequencing was carried out using naive CD4+ T cells from blood. These receptors originate from a young man with type 1 diabetes.

The chain joins TRBV19 to TRBJ2-7; the D gene is possibly TRBD2 (5 bases). This CDR3 has 14 residues. The ends were cut back, 3 bases at V and 3 bases at J, with 12 bases in the middle. Looked up from germline, CDR1 is LNHDA and CDR2 is SQIVND (reference sequence). The CDR3 nucleotides are TGTGCCAGTAGTATGGAGCTAGCAGACTACGAGCAGTACTTC. The encoded protein is CASSMELADYEQYF. Drawing the rest from reference TRBV19 and TRBJ2-7, the complete variable domain is DGGITQSPKYLFRKEGQNVTLSCEQNLNHDAMYWYRQDPGQGLRLIYYSQIVNDFQKGDIAEGYSVSREKKESFPLTVTSAQKNPTAFYLCASSMELADYEQYFGPGTRLTVT.

The chain couples TRBV5-1 to TRBJ2-2; TRBD1 agrees at 7 bases. This CDR3 region has 16 residues. Germline-derived CDR1 and CDR2 are SGHRS and YFSETQ. V lost 5 bases, J lost 4 bases, and 11 bases stayed unmatched. The CDR3, as DNA: TGCGCCAGCAGATTCCTCACAGGGGACCTCACCGGGGAGCTGTTTTTT. Amino acid sequence: CASRFLTGDLTGELFF.

The V and J genes are TRBV7-9 and TRBJ1-2; 8 bases are a match to TRBD1. The V gene end was trimmed by 5 bases and the J gene end by 5 bases; junction bases not matched to a gene: 7. CDR3 length equals 14 residues. Germline CDR1 SEHNR, CDR2 FQNEAQ (reference sequence). In DNA form, the CDR3 reads TGTGCCAGCAGCGAAGGACAGGGTTTATATGGCTACACCTTC. It encodes CASSEGQGLYGYTF.

This clone was counted only a few times. The chain uses TRBV9 and TRBJ2-1; D might be TRBD1 (6 bases). The CDR3 has 16 residues. Per the germline V gene, CDR1 is SGDLS and CDR2 is YYNGEE. The V end was cut by 0 bases, the J end by 0 bases, with 10 bases between. CDR3: CASSVGTAVSYNEQFF. CDR3 nucleotides: TGTGCCAGCAGCGTAGGGACAGCCGTCTCCTACAATGAGCAGTTCTTC.

The chain links TRBV2 to TRBJ2-3; a possible D gene is TRBD2 (7 bases). CDR1 is SNHLY and CDR2 is FYNNEI in the germline V gene. V lost 4 bases and J lost 1, with 15 bases in between. CDR3 length equals 16 residues. CDR3 in DNA: TGTGCCAGCAGTGGACGCGGGGGCAAACGCACAGATACGCAGTATTTT. It encodes CASSGRGGKRTDTQYF.

The V and J genes are TRBV30 and TRBJ2-1; TRBD2 matches 10 bases. Per germline, CDR1 GTSNPN and CDR2 SVGIG (reference sequence). The V gene end was trimmed by 1 base and the J gene end by 9 bases; junction bases not matched to a gene: 6. The CDR3 length is 14 residues. In DNA form, the CDR3 reads TGTGCCTGGAGTGCAAGCGGGGGGGCTTCTGAGCAGTTCTTC. Protein product: CAWSASGGASEQFF.

This chain connects TRBV6-5 to TRBJ2-7, with 9 bases lining up with TRBD2. V trimming: 6 bases; J trimming: 6 bases; junction bases outside the gene matches: 9. Germline V gene sequence: CDR1 MNHEY, CDR2 SVGAGI. This CDR3 spans 14 amino acids. For the CDR3, the DNA is TGTGCCAGCAGGCGGGAGGGCCTCAACCGCGAGCAGTACTTC. Translating it yields CASRREGLNREQYF.

This rearrangement joins TRBV5-5 to TRBJ2-7; the D gene is possibly TRBD2 (5 bases). Looked up from germline, CDR1 is SGHKS and CDR2 is YYEKEE (reference sequence). CDR3 length: 14 amino acids. With 1 base removed from V and 0 bases from J, the gap between germline ends came to 8 bases. The CDR3 region has the DNA TGTGCCAGCAGCTTGACCGGACTCTCCTACGAGCAGTACTTC. Residues: CASSLTGLSYEQYF.

V gene TRBV7-9 combines with J gene TRBJ1-5; maybe TRBD1 (6 bases). Trimming took 1 base from V and 0 from J, leaving 16 bases between them. The CDR3 runs 18 residues. Per germline, CDR1 SEHNR and CDR2 FQNEAQ (reference sequence). CDR3 sequence reads: CASSLGEGPGDSNQPQHF. Here the CDR3 DNA reads TGTGCCAGCAGCTTAGGGGAAGGACCAGGGGATAGCAATCAGCCCCAGCATTTT.

This clone was found a few times. The gene calls are TRBV6-5 and TRBJ1-4; D unclear. The germline CDR1 and CDR2 sequences are MNHEY and SVGAGI. There are 14 residues in the CDR3. Trimming took off 2 bases at V and 0 bases at J, with 4 bases between the two ends. This CDR3 reads CASSYQATNEKLFF. DNA for the CDR3: TGTGCCAGCAGTTACCAGGCAACTAATGAAAAACTGTTTTTT.

This clone was picked up a small number of times. The CDR3 DNA follows: TGTGCCAGCAGCTCGGACTACTACGAGCAGTACTTC. Its translation: CASSSDYYEQYF. The chain has TRBV7-2 and TRBJ2-7; maybe TRBD2 (6 bases). Germline CDR1 and CDR2: SGHTA and FQGNSA. The V end was cut by 4 bases, the J end by 3 bases, with 7 bases between. The CDR3 spans 12 residues.

The chain uses TRBV5-1 and TRBJ2-7, with 7 bases matching TRBD1. V gave up 3 bases and J gave up 0 bases; unmatched junction bases: 6. This CDR3 has 15 residues. Germline V gene lookup returns CDR1 SGHRS and CDR2 YFSETQ. CDR3 protein: CASSYPGTASYEQYF. The DNA for the CDR3 is TGCGCCAGCAGCTACCCCGGGACAGCCTCCTACGAGCAGTACTTC.

This clone was seen a handful of times. This chain links TRBV7-2 with TRBJ2-7; 13 positions match TRBD2. Germline-derived CDR1 and CDR2 are SGHTA and FQGNSA. This CDR3 region has 14 residues. V shed 4 bases, J shed 4 bases, and the junction held 1 base outside the gene matches. CDR3 nucleotide sequence: TGTGCCAGCAGCTCGACTAGCGGGAGGTACGAGCAGTACTTC. Protein product: CASSSTSGRYEQYF.